Following are 8 T cell receptor beta chains from one sample sequenced in a study of response to subunit inactivated influenza vaccine (dated by TCRdb to 2016 to 2019). Libraries were built with RT-PCR. TCRdb lists the instrument as Illumina HiSeq 2500. TCRdb reanalyzed the raw reads on its own, using fastp at Q25 for trimming and MiXCR for clone calling, and kept in-frame beta chains. For every CDR3 protein sequence, its rows merge into one entry that carries the most common genes and DNA. This sample lists about 650,000 distinct CDR3 sequences; 15% to 17% were detected once. The ten biggest clones cover 11% of the sample. Sequenced here: PBMCs from blood, sampled approximately 13 days after vaccination. The receptors originated from a man in his forties or fifties who received an inactivated influenza vaccine. Donor details come from another sample of the same person, matched by shared clones.

This clonotype appeared a few times. V gene TRBV3-1 combines with J gene TRBJ2-7; maybe TRBD2 (5 bases). The germline gives CDR1 LGHDT, CDR2 YNNKEL (reference sequence). The CDR3 has 14 residues. V was pared by 0 bases and J by 6 bases, with 12 bases between. The CDR3 coding sequence is TGTGCCAGCAGCCAAGAGGGCGGGTGGAGCGAGCAGTACTTC. As protein: CASSQEGGWSEQYF.

This clonotype was counted only a few times. The genes are TRBV24-1 and TRBJ2-7, with D perhaps TRBD2 (5 bases). This CDR3 is built from 14 residues. The V gene's germline CDR1 is KGHDR and CDR2 SFDVKD. Trimming shortened V by 3 bases and J by 0 bases, and 8 bases separated the two germline ends. The CDR3 loop is CATSDRGDSYEQYF. In DNA form, the CDR3 reads TGTGCCACCAGTGATCGGGGAGACTCCTACGAGCAGTACTTC.

This clonotype was observed at least ten times. This rearrangement joins TRBV20-1 to TRBJ2-5; D call uncertain. V gave up 3 bases and J gave up 5 bases, with 16 bases separating them. CDR3 length: 14 amino acids. Germline assignment: CDR1 DFQATT and CDR2 SNEGSKA (reference sequence). The CDR3 loop reads CSASRHLLGETQYF. The CDR3 DNA follows: TGCAGTGCTAGCCGCCACCTCCTGGGGGAGACCCAGTACTTC.

This clonotype was seen a handful of times. The chain has TRBV7-2 and TRBJ2-5; D unclear. The CDR3 contains 15 residues. Trimming took 4 bases from V and 0 from J, leaving 12 bases between them. Per the germline V gene, CDR1 is SGHTA and CDR2 is FQGNSA. The CDR3 reads CASSSDPAYQETQYF. The CDR3 nucleotides are TGTGCCAGCAGCTCGGACCCGGCGTACCAAGAGACCCAGTACTTC. The full variable domain, in which reference TRBV7-2 and TRBJ2-5 provide the parts outside the CDR3, is GAGVSQSPSNKVTEKGKDVELRCDPISGHTALYWYRQSLGQGLEFLIYFQGNSAPDKSGLPSDRFSAERTGGSVSTLTIQRTQQEDSAVYLCASSSDPAYQETQYFGPGTRLLVL.

This clonotype was seen a handful of times. V is TRBV25-1 and J is TRBJ2-7; no clear D gene. CDR3 length: 13 amino acids. V dropped 8 bases and J dropped 1 base, with 12 bases sitting between them. From germline, CDR1 is MGHDK and CDR2 SYGVNS. The CDR3 is CASRYLESYEQYF. The CDR3 DNA is TGTGCCAGCCGCTACCTCGAGTCCTACGAGCAGTACTTC.

The chain links TRBV5-1 to TRBJ2-2; 10 bases agree with TRBD2. The trim removed 1 base at V and 2 bases at J, leaving 5 bases unmatched. This CDR3 region has 17 residues. In germline, CDR1 is SGHRS, CDR2 YFSETQ. Here the CDR3 DNA reads TGCGCCAGCAGCTTGTCGCTAGCGGGGGAAAACACCGGGGAGCTGTTTTTT. This gives the protein CASSLSLAGENTGELFF.

This clonotype was picked up many times. The chain carries TRBV2 and TRBJ1-1, with D unclear. The V gene lost 10 bases and the J gene lost 5 bases, with 11 bases spanning the gap. Germline CDR1 reads SNHLY; CDR2 reads FYNNEI. The CDR3 covers 11 residues. This CDR3 reads CAITSETEAFF. The CDR3 nucleotides read TGTGCCATCACGTCGGAAACTGAAGCTTTCTTT.

This clonotype was detected a few times. The CDR3 DNA reads TGTGCCAGCAGCGCGGGACAATCGCAGCTGAATGGCTACACCTTC. This gives the protein CASSAGQSQLNGYTF. The chain has TRBV7-2 and TRBJ1-2; D perhaps matches TRBD1 (6 bases). From germline, CDR1 is SGHTA and CDR2 FQGNSA. The length of the CDR3 is 15 residues. V was pared by 5 bases and J by 6 bases, with 19 bases between.